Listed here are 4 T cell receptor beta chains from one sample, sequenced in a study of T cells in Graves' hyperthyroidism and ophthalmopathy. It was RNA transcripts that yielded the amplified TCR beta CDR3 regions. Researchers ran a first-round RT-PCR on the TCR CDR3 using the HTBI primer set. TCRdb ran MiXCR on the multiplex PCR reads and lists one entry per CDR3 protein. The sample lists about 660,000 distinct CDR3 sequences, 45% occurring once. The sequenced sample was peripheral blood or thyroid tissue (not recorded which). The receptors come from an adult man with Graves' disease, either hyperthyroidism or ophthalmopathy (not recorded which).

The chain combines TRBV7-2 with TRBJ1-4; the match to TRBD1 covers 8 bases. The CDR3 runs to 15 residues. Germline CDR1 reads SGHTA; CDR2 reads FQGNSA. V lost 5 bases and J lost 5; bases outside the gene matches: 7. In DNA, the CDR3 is TGTGCCAGCAGCGCGACAGGGGCTGGCAATGAAAAACTGTTTTTT. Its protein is CASSATGAGNEKLFF.

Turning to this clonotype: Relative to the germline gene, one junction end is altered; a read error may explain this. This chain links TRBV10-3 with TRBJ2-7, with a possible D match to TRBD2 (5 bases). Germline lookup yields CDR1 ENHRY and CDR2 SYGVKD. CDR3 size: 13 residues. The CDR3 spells CASSYSLAWEQYF. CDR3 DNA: TGTGCCAGCAGTTACTCCCTAGCATGGGAGCAGTACTTC.

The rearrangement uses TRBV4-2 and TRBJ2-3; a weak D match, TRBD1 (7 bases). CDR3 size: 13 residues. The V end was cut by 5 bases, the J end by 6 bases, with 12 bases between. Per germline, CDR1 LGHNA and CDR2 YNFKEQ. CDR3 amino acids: CASSKQGRDTQYF. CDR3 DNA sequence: TGTGCCAGCAGCAAACAGGGGAGGGATACGCAGTATTTT.

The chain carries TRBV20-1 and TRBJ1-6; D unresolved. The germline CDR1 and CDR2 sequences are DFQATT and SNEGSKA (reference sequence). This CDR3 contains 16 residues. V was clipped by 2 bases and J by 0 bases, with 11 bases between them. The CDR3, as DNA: TGCAGTGCTAGAAGGAGGGTAGCCTCCTATAATTCACCCCTCCACTTT. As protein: CSARRRVASYNSPLHF.